Sequencing of this TCR beta chain was carried out in a study of blood T cells in healthy people across ages (dated by TCRdb to 2015 to 2017). In terms of the full investigation: Template switching captured roughly one uniquely barcoded TCR beta cDNA molecule per two T cells in model experiments. The study measured age-related changes in TCR beta repertoire diversity using deep sequencing normalized with unique cDNA molecular identifiers. The donors were divided into four age groups: young (average around 16 years), middle-aged (approximately 39), aged (approximately 64) and long-lived (approximately 74). Using the same blood draw, the study looked at two additional independent replicas of 1 million unique cDNA reads for two donors, one aged 18 to 30 and the other aged 80 or older. What the research found in general, with its limitations: Conclusive comparison of naive and antigen-experienced compartments was prevented by the profiling of bulk unsorted PBMCs. Observed TCR beta diversity correlated strongly with the percentage of naive T cells measured by flow cytometry. Estimates of total diversity from one million sequenced T cells were regarded as lower bounds and underestimates. As age increased, observed TCR beta diversity per million T cells dropped in a roughly linear way, and a significant reduction was already evident by age 40. Compared with the aged group, more naive CD4+ T cells, fewer expanded clones and increased TCR diversity were shown by the long-lived group, suggesting age selection. Because the CMV infection status of the donors was unknown, age-related changes in expanded clonotypes may potentially have been confounded.

The method behind the library was 5' RACE. This sample was sequenced with an Illumina HiSeq 2500. A second PCR of roughly 7 to 12 cycles was run with a J-beta primer mix and a sample-barcoded 5' primer. Each TCR beta cDNA molecule received a unique molecular identifier from a template-switch 5' adaptor carrying 12 random nucleotides. Each sample yielded at least 2.5 million CDR3-containing paired-end reads. The Mint cDNA synthesis kit, primed by a TRBC-specific oligonucleotide, was used to synthesize first-strand cDNA from all RNA. After uracil-DNA glycosylase treatment, a first 18-cycle PCR used universal primers M1SS and BC2_uni_R on all cDNA. Per the authors' processing: Each sample was normalized by randomly selecting 1 million high-quality reads, each carrying a distinct molecular identifier. Reads with shared molecular identifiers were discarded instead of being binned into consensus sequences. MiTCR, run with a Q25 quality threshold and the strictest error-elimination algorithm, handled CDR3 identification, clonotype clustering and error correction. A nonparametric unseen species model with Euler transformation was used to estimate a lower bound on total TCR beta diversity. The public reads were reprocessed in TCRdb via fastp at Q25 and MiXCR, keeping in-frame beta chains. One record per CDR3 amino acid sequence lists the most common genes and DNA. The V and J calls were determined by TCRdb, not by the authors. Recorded for this sample are about 800,000 distinct CDR3 sequences; roughly 25% of them occurred a single time. 3% to 4.5% of the sample lies in the top ten.

Donors were a few dozen systemically healthy Caucasian individuals from Russia aged roughly 6 to 95 years. Each donor gave 8 to 10 milliliters of peripheral blood, collected into EDTA-treated Vacutainer tubes. Ficoll-Paque density-gradient centrifugation was used to isolate PBMCs, with at least 6.5 million per sample. Trizol reagent was used to extract total RNA from PBMCs, with at least 5.5 micrograms per sample. For every donor, flow cytometry on a PBMC aliquot measured the percentage of naive CD45RAhigh/CD27high T cells. Note on this clonotype: The specificity of this receptor is unknown. No base qualities exist here, and no much larger clone lies one base off it.

The CDR3, from cysteine to phenylalanine, totals 14 residues. Only the CDR3 portion is preserved as DNA: 42 bases, with reading frame beginning at the first base. Trimming removed 1 base from V and 2 bases from J, leaving 10 bases between the germline ends. CDR1 and CDR2 were assigned from the germline V gene as SQVTM and ANQGSEA. Another study also made use of these data, one on T cells of mothers and their children. As noted in the second study: The donors were nine systemically healthy Caucasian individuals, made up of three mothers and their six children. cDNA synthesis consumed the entire amount of extracted RNA, loaded at 1.5 ug RNA in each 15 ul reaction. In the second PCR, the M1S primer introduced both the sample barcodes and 2-4 random nucleotides. Each mother yielded over 8.5 million TCR beta CDR3 reads and each child about 3 million reads. Thymic selection similarly shapes TCR recombination output in related and unrelated pairs, with minor effect from inherited differences. Related mother-child pairs always showed normalized repertoire overlap that was slightly higher than in unrelated mother-child pairs, though the difference was never significant. Persistent microchimeric T cell clones were not detected, at a sensitivity of about 100 clones per million clonotypes. In the study, deep NGS was used to compare the TCR beta repertoires of mothers and children, and features distinguishing related mother-child pairs from unrelated individuals were sought. On average, the children were approximately 11 +/- 4 years old, while the mothers were about 40 +/- 4 years old. After adapter ligation was performed with NEBNext reagents, the libraries were sequenced on an Illumina HiSeq 2000 with 100+100 nt paired-end reads. Mother and child libraries were prepared a month apart and sequenced in separate runs to prevent cross-contamination. For each donor, somewhere between roughly 450,000 and 2,000,000 distinct TCR beta clonotypes were identified. Naive TCR beta clonotypes were estimated from low-frequency clonotypes matched to each donor's FACS-determined naive share, without sorting.

Sequences were obtained from blood. This sequence uses TRBV29-1 and TRBJ2-3, with the D gene call left open. This TCR derives from a boy aged 5-17 years in good health. The CDR3 protein: CSVEGLGPTDTQYF. In nucleotides, the sequence is TGCAGCGTTGAAGGTCTTGGACCCACAGATACGCAGTATTTT.